Listed below are T cell receptor beta chains from one sample, sequenced in a study of tumor-infiltrating lymphocytes in localized non-small cell lung cancer. Clones were sequenced by immunoSEQ multiplex PCR, and TCRdb holds only the in-frame ones, with some missing. This sample has fewer than 8,500 clones, with 74% found just once. Material: uninvolved lung tissue not adjacent to the tumor. These receptor sequences come from a human donor with non-small cell lung cancer. CDR3s include the opening cysteine and the closing phenylalanine or tryptophan. The D gene is left open where the match is weak. Rows may omit the clone size; those that give it use once, few, many or a size class.

cdr3_nt: TGTGCCAGTAGTATTGGGACAGGGGTGAGCTCCTACAATGAGCAGTTCTTC; cdr3_aa: CASSIGTGVSSYNEQFF; j_call: TRBJ2-1; clone_size: -; v_call: TRBV19; d_call: TRBD1
cdr3_nt: TGCGCCAGCAGCCGACAGGGTCAGGCTAATGAAAAACTGTTTTTT; cdr3_aa: CASSRQGQANEKLFF; j_call: TRBJ1-4; clone_size: once; v_call: TRBV4-1; d_call: TRBD1
cdr3_nt: TGTGCCAGCATCAGAGATAGCGGGGGTGCCGGGGAGCTGTTTTTT; cdr3_aa: CASIRDSGGAGELFF; j_call: TRBJ2-2; clone_size: -; v_call: TRBV11-2; d_call: TRBD2
cdr3_nt: TGCGCCAGCAGCTTGGGATCTAGTCTATACGAGCAGTACTTC; cdr3_aa: CASSLGSSLYEQYF; j_call: TRBJ2-7; clone_size: -; v_call: TRBV5-1; d_call: -
cdr3_nt: TGTGCCAGTAGTATAGCGGGGGGCTATCAGCCCCAGCATTTT; cdr3_aa: CASSIAGGYQPQHF; j_call: TRBJ1-5; clone_size: few; v_call: TRBV19; d_call: -
cdr3_nt: TGCAGCGTCTGGACAGGGAGCTCCTACAATGAGCAGTTCTTC; cdr3_aa: CSVWTGSSYNEQFF; j_call: TRBJ2-1; clone_size: once; v_call: TRBV29-1; d_call: TRBD1
cdr3_nt: TGTGCCAGCAGTTCTAGCGGGCTCCCCAGGTCCTACGAGCAGTACTTC; cdr3_aa: CASSSSGLPRSYEQYF; j_call: TRBJ2-7; clone_size: once; v_call: TRBV28; d_call: TRBD2
cdr3_nt: TGTGCCAGCAGCTTAGACTTCTGGAAGCAGTTCTTC; cdr3_aa: CASSLDFWKQFF; j_call: TRBJ2-1; clone_size: -; v_call: TRBV7-9; d_call: -
cdr3_nt: TGTGCCAGCAGCCATTTAGCGGGAGCTACCTACGAGCAGTACTTC; cdr3_aa: CASSHLAGATYEQYF; j_call: TRBJ2-7; clone_size: -; v_call: TRBV14; d_call: TRBD2
cdr3_nt: TGTGCCAGTGGGGACAGGGGTAACTATGGCTACACCTTC; cdr3_aa: CASGDRGNYGYTF; j_call: TRBJ1-2; clone_size: -; v_call: TRBV19; d_call: TRBD1
cdr3_nt: TGTGCCTGGAGTGCATGGGGACAAAACACCGGGGAGCTGTTTTTT; cdr3_aa: CAWSAWGQNTGELFF; j_call: TRBJ2-2; clone_size: -; v_call: TRBV30; d_call: -
cdr3_nt: TGTGCCAGCAGTTACTCGACAGGGAACCAGCCCCAGCATTTT; cdr3_aa: CASSYSTGNQPQHF; j_call: TRBJ1-5; clone_size: -; v_call: TRBV6-5; d_call: TRBD1
cdr3_nt: TGTGCCAGTAGTATAGATCCAGGGGGCTCCTATGGCTACACCTTC; cdr3_aa: CASSIDPGGSYGYTF; j_call: TRBJ1-2; clone_size: -; v_call: TRBV19; d_call: TRBD1
cdr3_nt: TGTGCCAGCAGCCGAGACAGGGAACAAGAGACCCAGTACTTC; cdr3_aa: CASSRDREQETQYF; j_call: TRBJ2-5; clone_size: -; v_call: TRBV5-4; d_call: TRBD1
cdr3_nt: TGTGCCAGCAGCTTAGCGGGAGTCCCCAATGAGCAGTTCTTC; cdr3_aa: CASSLAGVPNEQFF; j_call: TRBJ2-1; clone_size: medium-sized; v_call: TRBV7-9; d_call: -
cdr3_nt: TGTGCCAGCAACGGAGTTGGTTCCTACGAGCAGTACTTC; cdr3_aa: CASNGVGSYEQYF; j_call: TRBJ2-7; clone_size: -; v_call: TRBV2; d_call: -
cdr3_nt: TGTGCCAGCAGCTTTGGCGGGAGCCAAGAGACCCAGTACTTC; cdr3_aa: CASSFGGSQETQYF; j_call: TRBJ2-5; clone_size: -; v_call: TRBV7-2; d_call: TRBD2
cdr3_nt: TGTGCCAGCAGTTACTCCTTGACAGGGCCCTACGAGCAGTACTTC; cdr3_aa: CASSYSLTGPYEQYF; j_call: TRBJ2-7; clone_size: -; v_call: TRBV6-5; d_call: TRBD1
cdr3_nt: TGTGCCAGCAGCCCCCGGGGGACTGAAGATACGCAGTATTTT; cdr3_aa: CASSPRGTEDTQYF; j_call: TRBJ2-3; clone_size: -; v_call: TRBV9; d_call: -
cdr3_nt: TGCAGCGTCCGTAGCGGGAGCCCCACAGATACGCAGTATTTT; cdr3_aa: CSVRSGSPTDTQYF; j_call: TRBJ2-3; clone_size: -; v_call: TRBV29-1; d_call: TRBD2
cdr3_nt: TGTGCCAGCAGTTTCGGCCCGGGACAGGCTCAATCCTACGAGCAGTACTTC; cdr3_aa: CASSFGPGQAQSYEQYF; j_call: TRBJ2-7; clone_size: few; v_call: TRBV28; d_call: TRBD1
cdr3_nt: TGCGCCAGCAGCCACCTACAGATCCAAAGCACAGATACGCAGTATTTT; cdr3_aa: CASSHLQIQSTDTQYF; j_call: TRBJ2-3; clone_size: -; v_call: TRBV4-3; d_call: -
cdr3_nt: TGTGCCAGCAGTCCTAACACTGAAGCTTTCTTT; cdr3_aa: CASSPNTEAFF; j_call: TRBJ1-1; clone_size: -; v_call: TRBV2; d_call: -
cdr3_nt: TGTGCCAGCACCCGGACTAGCGGGAGGGGAGAGACCCAGTACTTC; cdr3_aa: CASTRTSGRGETQYF; j_call: TRBJ2-5; clone_size: -; v_call: TRBV7-2; d_call: TRBD2
cdr3_nt: TGTGCCTGGAGTAGGGAGGCAGGGAGATTGTCTTCCTATGGCTACACCTTC; cdr3_aa: CAWSREAGRLSSYGYTF; j_call: TRBJ1-2; clone_size: -; v_call: TRBV30; d_call: -
cdr3_nt: TGCAGCGTCGATCCACTAGCGAATGAGCAGTTCTTC; cdr3_aa: CSVDPLANEQFF; j_call: TRBJ2-1; clone_size: few; v_call: TRBV29-1; d_call: TRBD2
cdr3_nt: TGTGCCAGCAAGGCCCAGAGCTCTGGAAACACCATATATTTT; cdr3_aa: CASKAQSSGNTIYF; j_call: TRBJ1-3; clone_size: -; v_call: TRBV2; d_call: -
cdr3_nt: TGTGCCAGCAGCCCTGACCTGGCTGTGGGACAAGAGACCCAGTACTTC; cdr3_aa: CASSPDLAVGQETQYF; j_call: TRBJ2-5; clone_size: -; v_call: TRBV13; d_call: -
cdr3_nt: TGTGCCAGCAGCTCGACTGGGTCTAGCGGTTTTGATACGCAGTATTTT; cdr3_aa: CASSSTGSSGFDTQYF; j_call: TRBJ2-3; clone_size: few; v_call: TRBV7-8; d_call: TRBD2
cdr3_nt: TGTGCCAGCAGTTTCGGCTTCGCAGGGCGATATGGCTACACCTTC; cdr3_aa: CASSFGFAGRYGYTF; j_call: TRBJ1-2; clone_size: -; v_call: TRBV28; d_call: -
cdr3_nt: TGTGCCAGCAGCTCGGGACTAGCGGGAGCTTTAGACGAGCAGTACTTC; cdr3_aa: CASSSGLAGALDEQYF; j_call: TRBJ2-7; clone_size: -; v_call: TRBV5-4; d_call: TRBD2
cdr3_nt: TGTGCCAGCAGCTCCGACAGGGGAGGCAACAATGAGCAGTTCTTC; cdr3_aa: CASSSDRGGNNEQFF; j_call: TRBJ2-1; clone_size: few; v_call: TRBV7-2; d_call: TRBD1
cdr3_nt: TGTGCCAGCTCACCCGACAGGGGTGGCAATCAGCCCCAGCATTTT; cdr3_aa: CASSPDRGGNQPQHF; j_call: TRBJ1-5; clone_size: few; v_call: TRBV18; d_call: TRBD1
cdr3_nt: TGCGCCAGCAGCGTCACAGGGGTCAATGGCTACACCTTC; cdr3_aa: CASSVTGVNGYTF; j_call: TRBJ1-2; clone_size: -; v_call: TRBV5-1; d_call: TRBD1
cdr3_nt: TGTGCCAGCAATCAGGGAGATAGCTACGAGCAGTACTTC; cdr3_aa: CASNQGDSYEQYF; j_call: TRBJ2-7; clone_size: -; v_call: TRBV6-5; d_call: -
cdr3_nt: TGTGCCAGCAGCCTCAGGGGACCCTCCGACGAGCAGTACTTC; cdr3_aa: CASSLRGPSDEQYF; j_call: TRBJ2-7; clone_size: -; v_call: TRBV6-5; d_call: -
cdr3_nt: TGCAGCGTTGCTGGGGATCTTAATTCACCCCTCCACTTT; cdr3_aa: CSVAGDLNSPLHF; j_call: TRBJ1-6; clone_size: -; v_call: TRBV29-1; d_call: -
cdr3_nt: TGTGCCTGGAGTGTAATCGGGGGGCGCACAGATACGCAGTATTTT; cdr3_aa: CAWSVIGGRTDTQYF; j_call: TRBJ2-3; clone_size: -; v_call: TRBV30; d_call: -
cdr3_nt: TGTGCCAGCAGCGTAGGAGTAGCGGGAGATCTCGAGCAGTTCTTC; cdr3_aa: CASSVGVAGDLEQFF; j_call: TRBJ2-1; clone_size: once; v_call: TRBV9; d_call: TRBD2
cdr3_nt: TGCAGCGTGGACAGGGGGCTTACAGATACGCAGTATTTT; cdr3_aa: CSVDRGLTDTQYF; j_call: TRBJ2-3; clone_size: -; v_call: TRBV29-1; d_call: TRBD1
cdr3_nt: TGTGCCAGCAGTTACCAAGGGCACCCCACAAATGAGCAGTTCTTC; cdr3_aa: CASSYQGHPTNEQFF; j_call: TRBJ2-1; clone_size: few; v_call: TRBV6-5; d_call: -
cdr3_nt: TGTGCCAGCAGTTTTAGCGGGAGTGGGTCCGGGGAGCTGTTTTTT; cdr3_aa: CASSFSGSGSGELFF; j_call: TRBJ2-2; clone_size: few; v_call: TRBV2; d_call: TRBD2